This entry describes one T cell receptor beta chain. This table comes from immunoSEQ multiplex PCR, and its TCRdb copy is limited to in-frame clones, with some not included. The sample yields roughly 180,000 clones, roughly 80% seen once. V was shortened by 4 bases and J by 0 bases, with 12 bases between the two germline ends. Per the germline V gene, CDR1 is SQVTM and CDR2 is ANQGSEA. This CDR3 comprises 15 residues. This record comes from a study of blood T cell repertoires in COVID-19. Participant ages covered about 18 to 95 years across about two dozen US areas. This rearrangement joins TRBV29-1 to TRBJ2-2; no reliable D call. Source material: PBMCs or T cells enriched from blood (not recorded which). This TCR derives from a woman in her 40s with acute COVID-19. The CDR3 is CSVGTDTTNTGELFF. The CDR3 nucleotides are TGCAGCGTTGGCACAGACACGACGAACACCGGGGAGCTGTTTTTT.